Following are 8 T cell receptor beta chains from one sample sequenced in a study of blood T cell repertoires in COVID-19. Repertoires were generated with immunoSEQ multiplex PCR, while TCRdb's copy carries only in-frame clones and drops some. The sample contains over 200,000 clones, 70% to 90% of which appear only once. The sequencing input was peripheral blood. These receptors all come from a woman aged 70-85 years with active or convalescent COVID-19.

This chain connects TRBV19 to TRBJ1-5; TRBD1 matches at 8 bases. The CDR3 is 15 amino acids. CDR1 is LNHDA, CDR2 SQIVND, per germline (reference sequence). Unmatched junction bases numbered 4, after V lost 4 bases and J lost 2 bases. The CDR3 DNA follows: TGTGCCAGTAGTACCGTGACAGGGGGCAATCAGCCCCAGCATTTT. This gives the protein CASSTVTGGNQPQHF.

The chain is built from TRBV5-1 and TRBJ2-7; a weak D match, TRBD2 (5 bases). The length of the CDR3 is 13 residues. V was clipped by 4 bases and J by 4 bases, with 12 bases between them. Germline CDR1 reads SGHRS; CDR2 reads YFSETQ. The CDR3 protein is CASSRDNGYEQYF. The CDR3 nucleotides read TGCGCCAGCAGCCGGGATAACGGATACGAGCAGTACTTC.

The chain uses TRBV6-2 or TRBV6-3 and TRBJ2-3; 10 bases align to TRBD2. J gave up 8 bases and V 5 bases, and 13 bases lay outside the gene matches. Looked up from germline, CDR1 is MNHEY and CDR2 is SVGEGT. The CDR3 is 16 amino acids. The CDR3 is CASSPLAGAHWSTQYF. The CDR3 DNA sequence: TGTGCCAGCAGTCCGCTAGCGGGAGCCCATTGGAGTACGCAGTATTTT.

The chain is built from TRBV4-1 and TRBJ1-6, with a tentative D call TRBD1 (5 bases). Germline V CDR1 and CDR2: MGHRA, YSYEKL. V was clipped by 4 bases and J by 10 bases, with 14 bases between them. This CDR3 comprises 14 residues. The CDR3 nucleotides are TGCGCCAGCAGCCCAACAGGCTCCCGATCACCCCTCCACTTT. Translated, it gives CASSPTGSRSPLHF.

This chain connects TRBV18 to TRBJ2-5; 7 bases fit TRBD1. Germline CDR1 KGHSH, CDR2 LQKENI. Trimming removed 2 bases from V and 5 bases from J; junction bases left unmatched: 2. The CDR3 sequence is 13 residues long. CDR3 sequence: CASSPFRGETQYF. The DNA of the CDR3 is TGTGCCAGCTCACCATTCAGGGGGGAGACCCAGTACTTC.

This chain joins TRBV7-9 and TRBJ2-2; perhaps TRBD1 as D (5 bases). The CDR3 extends over 14 amino acids. V was pared by 6 bases and J by 2 bases, with 10 bases between. Germline V gene data show CDR1 as SEHNR and CDR2 as FQNEAQ (reference sequence). The CDR3 loop is CASRATDNTGELFF. DNA of the CDR3: TGTGCCAGCAGGGCGACAGATAACACCGGGGAGCTGTTTTTT.

V gene TRBV5-4 combines with J gene TRBJ1-1; 7 nucleotides match TRBD1. This CDR3 has 15 residues. With 4 bases clipped from V and 1 base from J, the junction kept 7 bases outside the gene matches. CDR1 and CDR2 from the germline V gene are SGHNT and YYREEE (reference sequence). CDR3 coding DNA: TGTGCCAGCAGCCAACAACAGGGGAGGAACACTGAAGCTTTCTTT. Translated: CASSQQQGRNTEAFF. The whole variable domain, filled in from reference TRBV5-4 and TRBJ1-1, reads ETGVTQSPTHLIKTRGQQVTLRCSSQSGHNTVSWYQQALGQGPQFIFQYYREEENGRGNFPPRFSGLQFPNYSSELNVNALELDDSALYLCASSQQQGRNTEAFFGQGTRLTVV.

V is TRBV6-2 or TRBV6-3 and J is TRBJ1-6; 7 nucleotides align to TRBD1. V shed 2 bases and J 8 bases; nucleotides not matched to a gene: 9. This CDR3 contains 16 residues. Germline CDR1 MNHEY, CDR2 SVGEGT. The CDR3 DNA follows: TGTGCCAGCAGTTACAGGGGACAGCCTCTTCATTCACCCCTCCACTTT. It is translated as CASSYRGQPLHSPLHF.